Here is one T cell receptor (beta chain) with its context. The data originate from a study of T-cell memory formation after mild COVID-19. CDR1 is DFQATT, CDR2 SNEGSKA, per germline (reference sequence). The CDR3 length is 13 residues. Trimming stripped 6 bases from V and 3 bases from J, with 13 bases between. TCRdb re-called the 5' RACE reads through MiXCR, storing one row per CDR3 protein. The top ten clones hold about a third of a sample with roughly 70,000 distinct CDR3 sequences, over 15% of them seen once. Sequencing used PBMCs or a T cell subset sorted from them (not recorded which). This clonotype originated in an adult woman who had mild COVID-19 (a few samples of this study predate the infection). Cell type and time point are not known. This rearrangement joins TRBV20-1 to TRBJ2-3; possibly TRBD2 for D (5 bases). In nucleotides, the CDR3 is TGCAGTGCGGGAGCCACGAGGACAGATACGCAGTATTTT. It is translated as CSAGATRTDTQYF.